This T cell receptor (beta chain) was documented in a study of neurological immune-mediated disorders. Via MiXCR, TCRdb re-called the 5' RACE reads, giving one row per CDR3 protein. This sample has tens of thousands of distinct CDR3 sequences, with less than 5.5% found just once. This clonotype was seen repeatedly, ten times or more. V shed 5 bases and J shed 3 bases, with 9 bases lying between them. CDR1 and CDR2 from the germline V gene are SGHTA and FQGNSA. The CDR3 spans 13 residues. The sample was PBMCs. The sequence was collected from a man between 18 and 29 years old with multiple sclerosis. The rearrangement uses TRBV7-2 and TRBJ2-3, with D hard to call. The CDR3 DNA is TGTGCCAGCAGCCCCGGACGTACAGATACGCAGTATTTT. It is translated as CASSPGRTDTQYF.